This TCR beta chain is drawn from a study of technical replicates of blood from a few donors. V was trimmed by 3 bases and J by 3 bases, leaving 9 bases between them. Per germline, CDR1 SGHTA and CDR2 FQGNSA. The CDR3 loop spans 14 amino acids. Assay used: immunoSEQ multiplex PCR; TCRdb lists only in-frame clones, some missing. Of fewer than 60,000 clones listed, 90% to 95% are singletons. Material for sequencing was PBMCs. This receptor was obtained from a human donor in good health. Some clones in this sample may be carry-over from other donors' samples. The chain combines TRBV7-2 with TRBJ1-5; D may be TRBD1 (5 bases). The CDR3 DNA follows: TGTGCCAGCAGCTTGTTACAGGCCAATCAGCCCCAGCATTTT. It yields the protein CASSLLQANQPQHF.